This TCR beta chain was captured by sequencing in a study of CD8+ T cells in alopecia areata. The wider study: Those treated were given oral tofacitinib at 5 to 10 mg twice daily. Study-wide points: Normal-skin resident alphabeta T cells also appear among scalp sample sequences. Lesional scalp displayed greater clonality than normal scalp, most notably in alopecia totalis/universalis.

Following extraction, RNA underwent reverse transcription to cDNA, which served as the sequencing template. Method: immunoSEQ multiplex PCR; TCRdb's copy keeps in-frame clones and lacks some. The repertoire consists of around 50,000 clones, with approximately 96% occurring once and the leading ten covering about 26%. Details on this clone: Its matching antigen is unknown.

The V end lost 10 bases, the J end lost 5 bases, and 17 bases lay between the germline ends. Germline V gives CDR1 MNHNS, CDR2 SASEGT. The CDR3 sequence is 13 residues long. Individuals with alopecia areata gave both lesional scalp punch biopsies and peripheral blood for collection. The chain joins TRBV6-1 to TRBJ1-2, with D maybe TRBD1 (6 bases). The input for sequencing was CD8+ T cells sorted from blood, taken at week 0. The clonotype comes from a human donor with alopecia areata. CDR3 protein: CAITGGHPYGYTF. CDR3 in DNA: TGTGCCATCACCGGGGGGCATCCGTATGGCTACACCTTC.